This TCR beta chain is drawn from a study of blood T cell repertoires in COVID-19. V dropped 4 bases and J dropped 5 bases, with 15 bases sitting between them. The CDR3 totals 14 residues. The germline V gene has CDR1 SEHNR and CDR2 FQNEAQ (reference sequence). TCRdb's copy holds only in-frame clones and misses some; the assay was immunoSEQ multiplex PCR. The sample has under 200,000 clones; approximately 83% are singletons. The sequence was collected from a man in his sixties with acute or convalescent COVID-19. The V gene is TRBV7-9, the J gene TRBJ2-7; D is unclear. Sequenced input: peripheral blood. The DNA of the CDR3 is TGTGCCAGCAGCTACTTACCTCGCCGGGACGAGCAGTACTTC. Its protein product is CASSYLPRRDEQYF.